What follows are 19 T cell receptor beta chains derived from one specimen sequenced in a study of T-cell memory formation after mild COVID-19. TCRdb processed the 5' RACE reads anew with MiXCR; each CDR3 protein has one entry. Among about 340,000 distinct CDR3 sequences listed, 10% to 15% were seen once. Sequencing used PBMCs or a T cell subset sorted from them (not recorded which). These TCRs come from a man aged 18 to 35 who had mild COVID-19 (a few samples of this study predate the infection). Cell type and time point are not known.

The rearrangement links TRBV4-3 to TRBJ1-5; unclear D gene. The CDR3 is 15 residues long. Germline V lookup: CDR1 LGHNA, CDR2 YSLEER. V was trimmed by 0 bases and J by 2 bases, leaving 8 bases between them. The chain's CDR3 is CASSQDSVGNQPQHF. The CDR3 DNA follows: TGCGCCAGCAGCCAAGATAGCGTGGGCAATCAGCCCCAGCATTTT.

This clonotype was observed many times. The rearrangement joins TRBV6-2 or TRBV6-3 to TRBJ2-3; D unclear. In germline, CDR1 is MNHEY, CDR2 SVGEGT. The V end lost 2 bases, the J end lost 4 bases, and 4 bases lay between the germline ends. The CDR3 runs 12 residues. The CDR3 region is CASSYESDTQYF. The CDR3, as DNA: TGTGCCAGCAGTTACGAGTCAGATACGCAGTATTTT.

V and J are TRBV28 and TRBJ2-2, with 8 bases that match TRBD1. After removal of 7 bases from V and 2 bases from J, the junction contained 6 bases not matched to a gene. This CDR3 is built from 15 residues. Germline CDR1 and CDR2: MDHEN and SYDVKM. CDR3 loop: CASTPGQANTGELFF. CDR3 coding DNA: TGTGCCAGCACCCCGGGACAGGCTAACACCGGGGAGCTGTTTTTT.

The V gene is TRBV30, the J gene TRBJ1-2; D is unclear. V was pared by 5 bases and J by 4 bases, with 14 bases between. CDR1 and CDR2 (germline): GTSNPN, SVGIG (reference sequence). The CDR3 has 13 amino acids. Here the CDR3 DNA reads TGTGCCTGGGTGGCACAACCCGGCTATGGCTACACCTTC. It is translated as CAWVAQPGYGYTF.

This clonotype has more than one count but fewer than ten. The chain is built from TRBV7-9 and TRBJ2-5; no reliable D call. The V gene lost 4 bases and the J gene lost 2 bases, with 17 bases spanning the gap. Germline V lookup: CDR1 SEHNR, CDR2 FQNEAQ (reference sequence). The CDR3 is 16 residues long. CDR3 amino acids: CASSSVLSIGQETQYF. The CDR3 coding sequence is TGTGCCAGCAGCTCCGTTCTTTCGATAGGGCAAGAGACCCAGTACTTC.

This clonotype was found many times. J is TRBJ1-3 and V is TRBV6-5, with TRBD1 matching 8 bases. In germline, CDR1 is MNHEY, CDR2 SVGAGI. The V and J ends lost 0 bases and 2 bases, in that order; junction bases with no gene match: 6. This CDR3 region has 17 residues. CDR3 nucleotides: TGTGCCAGCAGTTACTCTCCAGGGGGCTACGCTGGAAACACCATATATTTT. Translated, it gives CASSYSPGGYAGNTIYF.

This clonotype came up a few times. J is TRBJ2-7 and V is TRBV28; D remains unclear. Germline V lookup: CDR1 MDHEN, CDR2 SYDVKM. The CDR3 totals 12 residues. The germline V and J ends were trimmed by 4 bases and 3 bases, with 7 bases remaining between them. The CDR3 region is CASSSTNYEQYV. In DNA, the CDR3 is TGTGCCAGCAGTTCGACAAACTACGAGCAGTACGTC.

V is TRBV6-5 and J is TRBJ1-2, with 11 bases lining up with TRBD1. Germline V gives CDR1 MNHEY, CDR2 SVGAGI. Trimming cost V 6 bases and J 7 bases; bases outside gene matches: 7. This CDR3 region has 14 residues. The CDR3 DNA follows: TGTGCCAGCAGCAAGGACAGGGGGCTAGGTGGCTACACCTTC. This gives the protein CASSKDRGLGGYTF.

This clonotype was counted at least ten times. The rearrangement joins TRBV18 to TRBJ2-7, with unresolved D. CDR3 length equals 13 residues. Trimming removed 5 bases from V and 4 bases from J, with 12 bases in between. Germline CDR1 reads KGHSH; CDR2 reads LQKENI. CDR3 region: CASSMAATYEQYF. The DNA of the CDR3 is TGTGCCAGCTCAATGGCAGCAACTTACGAGCAGTACTTC.

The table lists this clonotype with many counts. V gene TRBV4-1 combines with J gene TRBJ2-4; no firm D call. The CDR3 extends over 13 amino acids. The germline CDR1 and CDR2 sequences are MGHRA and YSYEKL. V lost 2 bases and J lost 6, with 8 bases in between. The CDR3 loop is CASSQFGRNIQYF. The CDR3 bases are TGCGCCAGCAGCCAATTCGGTAGAAACATTCAGTACTTC.

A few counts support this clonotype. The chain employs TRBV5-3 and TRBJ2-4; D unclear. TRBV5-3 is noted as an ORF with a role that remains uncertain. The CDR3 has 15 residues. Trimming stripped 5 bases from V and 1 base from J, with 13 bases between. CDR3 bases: TGTGCCAGAAGGCGACCAGATTGGGCCAAAAACATTCAGTACTTC. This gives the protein CARRRPDWAKNIQYF.

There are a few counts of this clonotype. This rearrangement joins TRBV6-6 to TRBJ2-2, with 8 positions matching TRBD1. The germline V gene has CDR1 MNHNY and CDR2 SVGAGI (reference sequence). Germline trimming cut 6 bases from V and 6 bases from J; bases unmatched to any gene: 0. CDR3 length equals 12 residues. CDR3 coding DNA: TGTGCCAGCAGGACAGGGGCCGGGGAGCTGTTTTTT. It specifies CASRTGAGELFF.

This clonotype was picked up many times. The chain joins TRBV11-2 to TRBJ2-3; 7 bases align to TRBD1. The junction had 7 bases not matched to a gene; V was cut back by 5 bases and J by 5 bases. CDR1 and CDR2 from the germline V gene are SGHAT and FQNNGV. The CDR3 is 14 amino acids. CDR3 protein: CASSLDRELDTQYF. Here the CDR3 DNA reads TGTGCCAGCAGCCTCGACAGGGAACTAGATACGCAGTATTTT.

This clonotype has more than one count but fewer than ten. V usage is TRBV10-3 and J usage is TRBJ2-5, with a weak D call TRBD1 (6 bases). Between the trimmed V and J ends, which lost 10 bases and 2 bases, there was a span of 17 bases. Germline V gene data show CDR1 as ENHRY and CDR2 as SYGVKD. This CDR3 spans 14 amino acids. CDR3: CASRSTDRQETQYF. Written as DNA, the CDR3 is TGTGCCAGCAGAAGTACGGACAGACAAGAGACCCAGTACTTC.

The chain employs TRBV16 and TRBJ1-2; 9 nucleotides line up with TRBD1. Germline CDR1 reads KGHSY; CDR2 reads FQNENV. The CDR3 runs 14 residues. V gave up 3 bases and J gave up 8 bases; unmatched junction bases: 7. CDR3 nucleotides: TGTGCCAGCAGCCATGGCGGACAGGGGAGGGGCTACACCTTC. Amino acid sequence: CASSHGGQGRGYTF.

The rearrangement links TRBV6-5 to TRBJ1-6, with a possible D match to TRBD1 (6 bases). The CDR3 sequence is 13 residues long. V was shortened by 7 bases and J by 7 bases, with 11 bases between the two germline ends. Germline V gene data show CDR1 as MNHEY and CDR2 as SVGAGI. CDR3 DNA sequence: TGTGCCAGCAACGGACAGAAAAATTCACCCCTCCACTTT. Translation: CASNGQKNSPLHF.

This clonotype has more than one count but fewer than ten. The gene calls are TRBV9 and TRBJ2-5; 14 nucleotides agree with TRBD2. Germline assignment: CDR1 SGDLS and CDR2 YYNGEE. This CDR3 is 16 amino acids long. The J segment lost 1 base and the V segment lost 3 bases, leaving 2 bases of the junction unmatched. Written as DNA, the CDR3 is TGTGCCAGCAGCGCCGGGACTAGCGGGGGCCAAGAGACCCAGTACTTC. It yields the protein CASSAGTSGGQETQYF.

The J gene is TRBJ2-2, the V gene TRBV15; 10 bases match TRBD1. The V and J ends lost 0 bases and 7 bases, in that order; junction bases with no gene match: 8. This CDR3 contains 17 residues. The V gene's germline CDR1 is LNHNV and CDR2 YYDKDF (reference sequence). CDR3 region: CATSRDLTGGSGGELFF. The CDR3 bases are TGTGCCACCAGCAGAGATCTGACAGGGGGCAGTGGCGGGGAGCTGTTTTTT.

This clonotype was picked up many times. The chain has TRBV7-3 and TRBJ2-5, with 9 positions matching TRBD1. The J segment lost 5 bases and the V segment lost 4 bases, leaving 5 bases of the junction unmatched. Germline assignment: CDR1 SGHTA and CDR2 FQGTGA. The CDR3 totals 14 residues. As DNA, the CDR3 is TGTGCCAGCAGCTCCACAGGGGGCTTGGAGACCCAGTACTTC. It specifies CASSSTGGLETQYF.